The 26 T cell receptor beta chains listed next were all sequenced from one sample in a study of shared clonotypes between healthy human individuals. Produced via immunoSEQ multiplex PCR; TCRdb's table is partial and in-frame only. Here the sample spans approximately 1.1 million clones, approximately 78% being singletons. The sample taken for sequencing was memory CD4+ T cells from PBMCs. Subset given: CD45RA-negative fraction. These receptors originate from a young man in good health. Some clones in this sample may be carry-over from other donors' samples.

A single count supports this clone. The chain employs TRBV7-9 and TRBJ1-2, with D uncertain. V was shortened by 4 bases and J by 5 bases, with 17 bases between the two germline ends. CDR1 is SEHNR and CDR2 is FQNEAQ in the germline V gene (reference sequence). CDR3 size: 15 residues. DNA of the CDR3: TGTGCCAGCAGCTCAATTAGCGAGACGCTTTATGGCTACACCTTC. This sequence encodes CASSSISETLYGYTF. Drawing the rest from reference TRBV7-9 and TRBJ1-2, the complete variable domain is DTGVSQNPRHKITKRGQNVTFRCDPISEHNRLYWYRQTLGQGPEFLTYFQNEAQLEKSRLLSDRFSAERPKGSFSTLEIQRTEQGDSAMYLCASSSISETLYGYTFGSGTRLTVV.

The chain links TRBV27 to TRBJ2-7; maybe TRBD2 (6 bases). CDR1 is MNHEY and CDR2 is SMNVEV in the germline V gene (reference sequence). The V end was cut by 6 bases, the J end by 2 bases, with 14 bases between. The CDR3 is 14 residues long. The CDR3 is CASSPTWRAYEQYF. The CDR3 DNA follows: TGTGCCAGCAGCCCGACCTGGAGGGCCTACGAGCAGTACTTC.

The V and J genes are TRBV5-1 and TRBJ1-2, with TRBD1 identical over 10 bases. The V and J ends lost 4 bases and 4 bases, in that order; junction bases with no gene match: 7. This CDR3 contains 15 residues. The germline V gene has CDR1 SGHRS and CDR2 YFSETQ. The CDR3 DNA follows: TGCGCCAGCAGCGGAGGGACAGGGGAGGCCTATGGCTACACCTTC. Protein sequence: CASSGGTGEAYGYTF.

CDR3 bases: TGTGCCAGCAGCTTAGGAGGGGGACTAGCGGGAGGCACAGATACGCAGTATTTT. It yields the protein CASSLGGGLAGGTDTQYF. The V and J genes are TRBV7-2 and TRBJ2-3, with 14 nucleotides matching TRBD2. V lost 1 base to trimming and J lost 1 base; unmatched junction nucleotides: 4. Germline CDR1 is SGHTA and CDR2 is FQGNSA. There are 18 residues in the CDR3.

This rearrangement joins TRBV9 to TRBJ1-1; D is unclear. V lost 4 bases and J 5 bases, leaving 18 bases between the germline ends. CDR1 and CDR2 (germline): SGDLS, YYNGEE. The CDR3 consists of 15 residues. The chain's CDR3 is CASSQPRPGWTEAFF. The CDR3 nucleotides are TGTGCCAGCAGCCAACCCCGGCCGGGTTGGACTGAAGCTTTCTTT. Using reference TRBV9 and TRBJ1-1 for the parts outside the CDR3, the full variable domain is DSGVTQTPKHLITATGQRVTLRCSPRSGDLSVYWYQQSLDQGLQFLIQYYNGEERAKGNILERFSAQQFPDLHSELNLSSLELGDSALYFCASSQPRPGWTEAFFGQGTRLTVV.

The gene calls are TRBV18 and TRBJ2-7; 8 bases align to TRBD2. From germline, CDR1 is KGHSH and CDR2 LQKENI. The CDR3 has 15 residues. V lost 3 bases, J lost 4 bases, and 8 bases stayed unmatched. As DNA, the CDR3 is TGTGCCAGCTCACCTTCCTTAGCGGGAAAGTACGAGCAGTACTTC. Translation gives CASSPSLAGKYEQYF. Combining the CDR3 with reference TRBV18 and TRBJ2-7 gives the whole variable domain NAGVMQNPRHLVRRRGQEARLRCSPMKGHSHVYWYRQLPEEGLKFMVYLQKENIIDESGMPKERFSAEFPKEGPSILRIQQVVRGDSAAYFCASSPSLAGKYEQYFGPGTRLTVT.

As to this clone: Just one base apart from a much larger clone, this may be a read error. The rearrangement joins TRBV6-5 to TRBJ2-5, with 8 bases lining up with TRBD1. CDR1 is MNHEY and CDR2 is SVGAGI in the germline V gene. V lost 6 bases and J lost 4; bases outside the gene matches: 1. There are 12 residues in the CDR3. CDR3 region: CASRDRGETQYF. CDR3 bases: TGTGCCAGCAGAGACAGGGGAGAGACCCAGTACTTC.

The V and J genes are TRBV5-4 and TRBJ1-5, with 8 bases fitting TRBD1. Germline assignment: CDR1 SGHNT and CDR2 YYREEE (reference sequence). The CDR3 contains 13 residues. V was clipped by 3 bases and J by 9 bases; unmatched bases: 5. The DNA of the CDR3 is TGTGCCAGCAGCTCTGACAGGGGCTTGCCCCAGCATTTT. Amino acid sequence: CASSSDRGLPQHF.

The chain couples TRBV28 to TRBJ2-1, with TRBD2 matching 10 bases. J gave up 7 bases and V 7 bases, and 10 bases lay outside the gene matches. Germline loops: CDR1 MDHEN, CDR2 SYDVKM. The CDR3 loop spans 15 amino acids. CDR3 protein: CASNELAGIGNEQFF. The CDR3, as DNA: TGTGCCAGCAATGAACTAGCGGGAATTGGTAATGAGCAGTTCTTC. Using reference TRBV28 and TRBJ2-1 for the parts outside the CDR3, the full variable domain is DVKVTQSSRYLVKRTGEKVFLECVQDMDHENMFWYRQDPGLGLRLIYFSYDVKMKEKGDIPEGYSVSREKKERFSLILESASTNQTSMYLCASNELAGIGNEQFFGPGTRLTVL.

With respect to this clone: The same CDR3 arises from other DNA sequences in this sample as well. This chain connects TRBV6-1 to TRBJ2-1; TRBD1 aligns across 10 bases. This CDR3 contains 15 residues. Germline V gene sequence: CDR1 MNHNS, CDR2 SASEGT. With 6 bases clipped from V and 7 bases from J, the junction kept 9 bases outside the gene matches. CDR3 sequence: CASSEPGQGRNEQFF. CDR3 coding DNA: TGTGCCAGCAGCGAACCGGGACAGGGGAGGAATGAGCAGTTCTTC.

The CDR3: CASSLAGVEQFF. CDR3 nucleotide sequence: TGTGCCAGCAGCTTAGCAGGGGTTGAGCAGTTCTTC. V usage is TRBV11-2 and J usage is TRBJ2-1; TRBD1 might be the D (6 bases). The CDR3 covers 12 residues. V was shortened by 1 base and J by 9 bases, with 7 bases between the two germline ends. Germline-derived CDR1 and CDR2 are SGHAT and FQNNGV.

The chain carries TRBV7-9 and TRBJ1-2; 10 bases fit TRBD1. The length of the CDR3 is 14 residues. The germline V gene has CDR1 SEHNR and CDR2 FQNEAQ (reference sequence). The ends lost 4 bases at V and 6 bases at J; junction bases unmatched: 5. CDR3 DNA sequence: TGTGCCAGCAGCTCGGGACAGGGGAGTAATGGCTACACCTTC. As protein: CASSSGQGSNGYTF.

The genes are TRBV5-1 and TRBJ2-7; the match to TRBD1 covers 7 bases. With 0 bases clipped from V and 2 bases from J, the junction kept 2 bases outside the gene matches. Per the germline V gene, CDR1 is SGHRS and CDR2 is YFSETQ. This CDR3 is built from 14 residues. CDR3 bases: TGCGCCAGCAGCTTGGAAGGACAGGCCTACGAGCAGTACTTC. This translates into CASSLEGQAYEQYF.

This clone was observed a few times. The sample contains more than one DNA sequence encoding this CDR3. This chain joins TRBV11-2 and TRBJ2-1, with D unresolved. The V and J ends lost 3 bases and 4 bases respectively, with 1 base between them. This CDR3 has 11 residues. Germline V gene lookup returns CDR1 SGHAT and CDR2 FQNNGV. CDR3 coding DNA: TGTGCCAGCAGCTTTTACAATGAGCAGTTCTTC. This codes for CASSFYNEQFF.

The chain combines TRBV6-5 with TRBJ1-4, with D hard to call. The length of the CDR3 is 11 residues. The V end was cut by 6 bases, the J end by 8 bases, with 7 bases between. Looked up from germline, CDR1 is MNHEY and CDR2 is SVGAGI. The CDR3 DNA reads as TGTGCCAGCAGCCGACCAGAAAAACTGTTTTTT. Protein product: CASSRPEKLFF.

This sequence joins TRBV9 and TRBJ1-1; D is unclear. Trimming left V 2 bases short and J 0 bases short, with 5 bases between. The CDR3 spans 13 residues. CDR1 is SGDLS, CDR2 YYNGEE, per germline. DNA for the CDR3: TGTGCCAGCAGCGTCCGAGTGAACACTGAAGCTTTCTTT. This codes for CASSVRVNTEAFF.

Comment on this clone: The same CDR3 arises from other DNA sequences in this sample as well. This chain links TRBV19 with TRBJ2-2; D is ambiguous. This CDR3 has 13 residues. Looked up from germline, CDR1 is LNHDA and CDR2 is SQIVND (reference sequence). Trimming removed 2 bases from V and 4 bases from J, with 5 bases in between. The CDR3 sequence is CASSISGTGELFF. The CDR3 DNA reads as TGTGCCAGTAGTATATCCGGCACCGGGGAGCTGTTTTTT.

The chain employs TRBV2 and TRBJ2-7; D unresolved. The germline CDR1 and CDR2 sequences are SNHLY and FYNNEI. There are 12 residues in the CDR3. The germline V and J ends were trimmed by 8 bases and 3 bases, with 11 bases remaining between them. The DNA for the CDR3 is TGTGCCAGCCGCTACATTAACTACGAGCAGTACTTC. This codes for CASRYINYEQYF. Based on the CDR3 plus reference TRBV2 and TRBJ2-7, the full variable domain is EPEVTQTPSHQVTQMGQEVILRCVPISNHLYFYWYRQILGQKVEFLVSFYNNEISEKSEIFDDQFSVERPDGSNFTLKIRSTKLEDSAMYFCASRYINYEQYFGPGTRLTVT.

This chain joins TRBV2 and TRBJ2-1; D call uncertain. CDR3 length: 11 amino acids. V was pared by 0 bases and J by 10 bases, with 4 bases between. CDR1 and CDR2 (germline): SNHLY, FYNNEI. The CDR3 spells CASSEASEQFF. The CDR3 coding sequence is TGTGCCAGCAGTGAAGCGTCAGAGCAGTTCTTC.

This clone was found once. The chain uses TRBV30 and TRBJ2-7; D is undetermined. V lost 0 bases and J lost 9, with 15 bases in between. Germline values: CDR1 GTSNPN, CDR2 SVGIG (reference sequence). CDR3 length equals 13 residues. The CDR3 loop is CAWSVHWGSGQYF. Written as DNA, the CDR3 is TGTGCCTGGAGTGTACATTGGGGTTCGGGGCAGTACTTC.

This clone was picked up a small number of times. The chain recombines TRBV2 with TRBJ2-2, with TRBD1 as a possible D gene (5 bases). V lost 8 bases and J 4 bases, leaving 17 bases between the germline ends. Germline V lookup: CDR1 SNHLY, CDR2 FYNNEI. The length of the CDR3 is 15 residues. CDR3 nucleotides: TGTGCCAGCGGGAAGCAGGGTCGATTCACCGGGGAGCTGTTTTTT. Its protein is CASGKQGRFTGELFF.

This clone appeared a few times. This chain connects TRBV5-4 to TRBJ2-7, with 9 nucleotides matching TRBD1. This CDR3 region has 15 residues. V lost 4 bases and J lost 1; bases outside the gene matches: 6. CDR1 is SGHNT, CDR2 YYREEE, per germline (reference sequence). CDR3 DNA: TGTGCCAGCAGCAGATCCGGGACAGGGTCCTACGAGCAGTACTTC. It is translated as CASSRSGTGSYEQYF.

The rearrangement uses TRBV5-1 and TRBJ1-4; D ambiguous. Trimming pared 1 base from V and 8 bases from J, leaving 6 bases between. CDR3 size: 12 residues. Germline-derived CDR1 and CDR2 are SGHRS and YFSETQ. CDR3 sequence (DNA): TGCGCCAGCAGCTTGACCTTCGAAAAACTGTTTTTT. Translated: CASSLTFEKLFF. Together with reference TRBV5-1 and TRBJ1-4, the CDR3 gives the full variable domain: KAGVTQTPRYLIKTRGQQVTLSCSPISGHRSVSWYQQTPGQGLQFLFEYFSETQRNKGNFPGRFSGRQFSNSRSEMNVSTLELGDSALYLCASSLTFEKLFFGSGTQLSVL.

This clone was seen more than once but under ten times. The V gene is TRBV5-4, the J gene TRBJ2-7, with 13 bases matching TRBD2. The CDR3 length is 16 residues. Per germline, CDR1 SGHNT and CDR2 YYREEE (reference sequence). The trim removed 4 bases at V and 3 bases at J, leaving 7 bases unmatched. In nucleotides, the CDR3 is TGTGCCAGCAGCCCGACAACTAGCGGGAGGGTCTACGAGCAGTACTTC. Translation: CASSPTTSGRVYEQYF.

The chain employs TRBV6-5 and TRBJ2-7; perhaps TRBD1 as D (6 bases). V lost 8 bases and J 6 bases, leaving 20 bases between the germline ends. The CDR3 totals 14 residues. Germline V gives CDR1 MNHEY, CDR2 SVGAGI. The CDR3 loop is CASRSPGQRSEQYF. In DNA form, the CDR3 reads TGTGCCAGCCGTTCACCGGGACAAAGAAGCGAGCAGTACTTC.

This rearrangement joins TRBV4-3 to TRBJ2-2, with 10 bases fitting TRBD2. The ends lost 2 bases at V and 1 base at J; junction bases unmatched: 4. This CDR3 region has 17 residues. CDR1 is LGHNA and CDR2 is YSLEER in the germline V gene. CDR3 nucleotide sequence: TGCGCCAGCAGCCAACCGAGGACTAGCGGGAACACCGGGGAGCTGTTTTTT. It codes for CASSQPRTSGNTGELFF.